One sample yielded the 17 T cell receptor beta chains listed below, sequenced in a study of T cells in Graves' hyperthyroidism and ophthalmopathy. It was RNA transcripts that yielded the amplified TCR beta CDR3 regions. The HTBI primer set drove a first-round RT-PCR of the TCR CDR3. From the multiplex PCR reads, TCRdb called clonotypes with MiXCR, one entry per CDR3 protein. The sample carries approximately 590,000 distinct CDR3 sequences, approximately 14% recorded once. The sequenced sample was blood. The receptors were gathered from a woman in her twenties or thirties with Graves' hyperthyroidism.

This clonotype was seen repeatedly, ten times or more. The chain carries TRBV10-3 and TRBJ2-7; D may be TRBD1 or TRBD2 (5 bases each). The germline V and J ends were trimmed by 4 bases and 4 bases, with 20 bases remaining between them. This CDR3 has 16 amino acids. Germline-derived CDR1 and CDR2 are ENHRY and SYGVKD. In DNA, the CDR3 is TGTGCCATCAGTGCGGGGCAGGGTTCTAAATCGTACGAGCAGTACTTC. It is translated as CAISAGQGSKSYEQYF.

There are many counts of this clonotype. The chain uses TRBV15 and TRBJ2-2; D gene uncertain. Germline assignment: CDR1 LNHNV and CDR2 YYDKDF (reference sequence). Trimming shortened V by 3 bases and J by 4 bases, and 12 bases separated the two germline ends. The CDR3 spans 15 residues. Here the CDR3 DNA reads TGTGCCACCAGCAGGTCTCGTCAGGCCACCGGGGAGCTGTTTTTT. Its translation: CATSRSRQATGELFF.

The chain recombines TRBV24-1 with TRBJ1-5; D is unclear. Trimming stripped 6 bases from V and 0 bases from J, with 11 bases between. The germline gives CDR1 KGHDR, CDR2 SFDVKD. The CDR3 length is 15 residues. Written as DNA, the CDR3 is TGTGCCACCAGTCCGTCAGGACTTAGCAATCAGCCCCAGCATTTT. This translates into CATSPSGLSNQPQHF.

This clonotype has at least ten counts. This chain uses TRBV5-1 with TRBJ1-1; D is ambiguous. The germline V gene has CDR1 SGHRS and CDR2 YFSETQ. CDR3 length: 14 amino acids. Trimming removed 4 bases at V and 3 bases at J, with 13 bases between. CDR3 sequence reads: CASSMEGTDTEAFF. In nucleotides, the CDR3 is TGCGCCAGCAGCATGGAGGGCACGGACACTGAAGCTTTCTTT. The full variable domain, its missing parts supplied by reference TRBV5-1 and TRBJ1-1, is KAGVTQTPRYLIKTRGQQVTLSCSPISGHRSVSWYQQTPGQGLQFLFEYFSETQRNKGNFPGRFSGRQFSNSRSEMNVSTLELGDSALYLCASSMEGTDTEAFFGQGTRLTVV.

At least ten counts were recorded for this clonotype. The V and J genes are TRBV7-2 and TRBJ1-5, with 9 bases lining up with TRBD1. V was pared by 5 bases and J by 5 bases, with 1 base of the junction left unmatched. Germline V gene sequence: CDR1 SGHTA, CDR2 FQGNSA. The CDR3 sequence is 13 residues long. The CDR3 protein is CASSRQGDQPQHF. The CDR3 region has the DNA TGTGCCAGCAGCCGACAGGGGGATCAGCCCCAGCATTTT.

This clonotype turned up a few times. This chain uses TRBV9 with TRBJ1-3; D uncertain. Germline V CDR1 and CDR2: SGDLS, YYNGEE. The CDR3 loop spans 15 amino acids. The ends were cut back, 0 bases at V and 0 bases at J, with 7 bases in the middle. This chain's CDR3 is CASSVDWGSGNTIYF. As DNA, the CDR3 is TGTGCCAGCAGCGTAGATTGGGGCTCTGGAAACACCATATATTTT.

This clonotype was seen more than once but under ten times. This sequence joins TRBV19 and TRBJ2-3; D unclear. Germline CDR1 reads LNHDA; CDR2 reads SQIVND (reference sequence). The CDR3 loop spans 13 amino acids. V gave up 6 bases and J gave up 4 bases, with 11 bases separating them. The CDR3 spells CASSPLLPDTQYF. The CDR3, as DNA: TGTGCCAGTAGCCCCTTGTTACCAGATACGCAGTATTTT.

There are many counts of this clonotype. The V gene is TRBV2, the J gene TRBJ2-1; 7 bases align to TRBD2. CDR3 length: 16 residues. Germline CDR1 is SNHLY and CDR2 is FYNNEI. Trimming cost V 2 bases and J 3 bases; bases outside gene matches: 7. Here the CDR3 DNA reads TGTGCCAGCAGTGAACTACTAGCGAGGTACTACAATGAGCAGTTCTTC. Encoded protein: CASSELLARYYNEQFF. The full variable domain, with the rest looked up from reference TRBV2 and TRBJ2-1, is EPEVTQTPSHQVTQMGQEVILRCVPISNHLYFYWYRQILGQKVEFLVSFYNNEISEKSEIFDDQFSVERPDGSNFTLKIRSTKLEDSAMYFCASSELLARYYNEQFFGPGTRLTVL.

Ten or more counts support this clonotype. The chain recombines TRBV3-1 with TRBJ2-7; no clear D gene. CDR3 length: 15 amino acids. Germline CDR1 LGHDT, CDR2 YNNKEL (reference sequence). V shed 3 bases and J shed 5 bases, with 17 bases lying between them. DNA of the CDR3: TGTGCCAGCAGCCATGTATTAACCGAGTTAGACGAGCAGTACTTC. Translated: CASSHVLTELDEQYF.

CDR3 residues: CASRALSSGGGELFF. CDR3 bases: TGTGCCAGCAGAGCGCTCTCCTCAGGGGGCGGGGAGCTGTTTTTT. The J gene is TRBJ2-2, the V gene TRBV27; TRBD1 matches 7 bases. Germline loops: CDR1 MNHEY, CDR2 SMNVEV (reference sequence). Unmatched junction bases numbered 11, after V lost 6 bases and J lost 7 bases. This CDR3 region has 15 residues.

The rearrangement joins TRBV19 to TRBJ2-3; 8 bases agree with TRBD2. Germline-derived CDR1 and CDR2 are LNHDA and SQIVND (reference sequence). This CDR3 is built from 16 residues. Germline trimming cut 3 bases from V and 7 bases from J; bases unmatched to any gene: 12. CDR3 amino acids: CASSMASSGSWYTQYF. Written as DNA, the CDR3 is TGTGCCAGTAGTATGGCGTCCAGCGGGAGTTGGTATACGCAGTATTTT.

Details on this clonotype: A much larger clone lies a single base off, so this may be a read error. This chain connects TRBV2 to TRBJ2-1; D possibly uses TRBD1 or TRBD2 (5 bases each). This CDR3 comprises 14 residues. Trimming stripped 11 bases from V and 2 bases from J, with 16 bases between. Germline CDR1 SNHLY, CDR2 FYNNEI. The CDR3 DNA follows: TGTGCCGGTACCCCGGGACGGGCCTACAATGAGCAGTTCTTC. Its translation: CAGTPGRAYNEQFF.

V gene TRBV20-1 combines with J gene TRBJ2-3, with TRBD1 identical over 7 bases. The CDR3 length is 15 residues. V was pared by 6 bases and J by 0 bases, with 9 bases of the junction left unmatched. CDR1 is DFQATT and CDR2 is SNEGSKA in the germline V gene (reference sequence). For the CDR3, the DNA is TGCAGTGCACAAAACAGGGGACCAAGCACAGATACGCAGTATTTT. Translating it yields CSAQNRGPSTDTQYF.

This clonotype was recorded at least ten times. CDR3 loop: CSARGEGGPSEEQFF. The CDR3 DNA reads as TGCAGTGCTAGAGGGGAGGGAGGGCCATCGGAGGAGCAGTTCTTC. The chain recombines TRBV20-1 with TRBJ2-1; 7 bases fit TRBD2. Germline V CDR1 and CDR2: DFQATT, SNEGSKA (reference sequence). V trimming: 1 base; J trimming: 10 bases; junction bases outside the gene matches: 13. This CDR3 has 15 residues.

The rearrangement links TRBV19 to TRBJ1-1; no reliable D call. Trimming took 4 bases from V and 5 from J, leaving 11 bases between them. This CDR3 contains 13 residues. Germline lookup yields CDR1 LNHDA and CDR2 SQIVND (reference sequence). In DNA form, the CDR3 reads TGTGCCAGTAGTAAATTGACGGATACTGAAGCTTTCTTT. Its translation: CASSKLTDTEAFF. Drawing the rest from reference TRBV19 and TRBJ1-1, the complete variable domain is DGGITQSPKYLFRKEGQNVTLSCEQNLNHDAMYWYRQDPGQGLRLIYYSQIVNDFQKGDIAEGYSVSREKKESFPLTVTSAQKNPTAFYLCASSKLTDTEAFFGQGTRLTVV.

This clonotype came up many times. The V gene is TRBV5-1, the J gene TRBJ2-7; D is unclear. V lost 0 bases, J lost 2 bases, and 12 bases lay in between. Germline CDR1 reads SGHRS; CDR2 reads YFSETQ. This CDR3 spans 15 amino acids. This chain's CDR3 is CASSLVGSETYEQYF. CDR3 bases: TGCGCCAGCAGCTTGGTAGGCAGCGAGACCTACGAGCAGTACTTC.

This clonotype was observed at least ten times. The chain links TRBV7-3 to TRBJ2-7; D is undetermined. The germline gives CDR1 SGHTA, CDR2 FQGTGA. The V end was cut by 1 base, the J end by 0 bases, with 10 bases between. The length of the CDR3 is 15 residues. CDR3 DNA: TGTGCCAGCAGCTTAAGCTTTCTTAGCTCCTACGAGCAGTACTTC. Translating gives CASSLSFLSSYEQYF.